These 20 T cell receptor beta chains came from one sample sequenced in a study of OX40 agonist ivuxolimab in advanced cancers. This table comes from immunoSEQ multiplex PCR, and its TCRdb copy is limited to in-frame clones, with some not included. The data contain roughly 67,000 clones, around nine tenths of them singletons. The sample in question was CD4+ or CD8+ T cells sorted from blood, obtained in a trial of the OX40 agonist ivuxolimab. The receptors come from an adult with an advanced solid tumor such as melanoma, head and neck, liver or kidney cancer.

This clone has just a few counts. The V and J genes are TRBV9 and TRBJ2-3; D is perhaps TRBD2 (6 bases). V dropped 3 bases and J dropped 0 bases, with 20 bases sitting between them. The CDR3 runs to 18 residues. Germline V gives CDR1 SGDLS, CDR2 YYNGEE. CDR3 region: CASSETRSGSISTDTQYF. In DNA, the CDR3 is TGTGCCAGCAGCGAGACACGTAGCGGAAGTATTAGCACAGATACGCAGTATTTT. Full variable domain (rest looked up from reference TRBV9 and TRBJ2-3): DSGVTQTPKHLITATGQRVTLRCSPRSGDLSVYWYQQSLDQGLQFLIQYYNGEERAKGNILERFSAQQFPDLHSELNLSSLELGDSALYFCASSETRSGSISTDTQYFGPGTRLTVL.

This clone has a handful of counts. This rearrangement joins TRBV27 to TRBJ2-1; 9 bases agree with TRBD2. V lost 5 bases to trimming and J lost 2 bases; unmatched junction nucleotides: 4. CDR3 size: 15 residues. The germline CDR1 and CDR2 sequences are MNHEY and SMNVEV (reference sequence). CDR3: CASSISGSPYNEQFF. CDR3 DNA: TGTGCCAGCAGTATTAGCGGGAGCCCCTACAATGAGCAGTTCTTC.

The rearrangement joins TRBV11-2 to TRBJ2-2; D gene unclear. The CDR3 is 13 amino acids. Per germline, CDR1 SGHAT and CDR2 FQNNGV. V was clipped by 4 bases and J by 1 base, with 4 bases between them. CDR3 sequence (DNA): TGTGCCAGCAGCTCTATGAACACCGGGGAGCTGTTTTTT. It codes for CASSSMNTGELFF. The full variable domain, with the rest looked up from reference TRBV11-2 and TRBJ2-2, is EAGVAQSPRYKIIEKRQSVAFWCNPISGHATLYWYQQILGQGPKLLIQFQNNGVVDDSQLPKDRFSAERLKGVDSTLKIQPAKLEDSAVYLCASSSMNTGELFFGEGSRLTVL.

This clone has a handful of counts. The rearrangement joins TRBV4-2 to TRBJ1-2, with D unresolved. The CDR3 totals 15 residues. CDR1 is LGHNA, CDR2 YNFKEQ, per germline. The V end was cut by 0 bases, the J end by 3 bases, with 11 bases between. The CDR3 region is CASSQDLRQDYGYTF. CDR3 bases: TGTGCCAGCAGCCAAGATCTCAGGCAGGACTATGGCTACACCTTC.

The chain recombines TRBV4-1 with TRBJ2-3, with 9 bases lining up with TRBD2. The CDR3 consists of 17 residues. V was pared by 3 bases and J by 4 bases, with 11 bases of the junction left unmatched. Germline-derived CDR1 and CDR2 are MGHRA and YSYEKL. CDR3 sequence (DNA): TGCGCCAGCAGCCAGGGAGGGACTAGCTCGGCTTCAGATACGCAGTATTTT. It translates to CASSQGGTSSASDTQYF.

V and J are TRBV5-1 and TRBJ2-7; D is undetermined. The CDR3 spans 12 residues. V was cut by 3 bases and J by 3 bases, with 7 bases left in between. From germline, CDR1 is SGHRS and CDR2 YFSETQ. The CDR3: CASSSEGYEQYF. The CDR3 DNA is TGCGCCAGCAGCTCGGAAGGCTACGAGCAGTACTTC.

The chain employs TRBV19 and TRBJ2-2; perhaps TRBD1 as D (6 bases). Trimming left V 6 bases short and J 6 bases short, with 20 bases between. Germline values: CDR1 LNHDA, CDR2 SQIVND (reference sequence). The CDR3 is made up of 16 amino acids. As DNA, the CDR3 is TGTGCCAGTAGCTCCCGCCGGGACACATTGGCCGGGGAGCTGTTTTTT. Amino acids: CASSSRRDTLAGELFF.

The chain links TRBV7-2 to TRBJ2-5; D ambiguous. The length of the CDR3 is 13 residues. Germline V CDR1 and CDR2: SGHTA, FQGNSA. V was pared by 3 bases and J by 5 bases, with 10 bases between. The CDR3 is CASSFVTEETQYF. CDR3 in DNA: TGTGCCAGCAGCTTTGTTACGGAGGAGACCCAGTACTTC.

This clone was counted between two and nine times. The rearrangement links TRBV6-1 to TRBJ1-1; tentative D call: TRBD1 (6 bases). V shed 7 bases and J shed 1 base, with 16 bases lying between them. The CDR3 has 15 residues. The germline CDR1 and CDR2 sequences are MNHNS and SASEGT. The CDR3 protein is CASTRGGLRNTEAFF. CDR3 nucleotides: TGTGCCAGCACCCGGGGGGGGCTGAGGAACACTGAAGCTTTCTTT.

The chain combines TRBV10-1 with TRBJ1-1; TRBD1 matches 8 bases. This CDR3 is built from 15 residues. V dropped 3 bases and J dropped 4; count of bases not matched to a gene: 7. In germline, CDR1 is WNHNN, CDR2 SYGVQD (reference sequence). Written as DNA, the CDR3 is TGCGCCAGCAGTGATCTACAGGGGGGTGGCACTGAAGCTTTCTTT. This codes for CASSDLQGGGTEAFF.

This clone was detected only a few times. The chain carries TRBV9 and TRBJ2-1; the D is unclear. This CDR3 contains 14 residues. Deletions cut 0 bases from V and 8 bases from J, with 12 bases between. Germline assignment: CDR1 SGDLS and CDR2 YYNGEE. CDR3 nucleotides: TGTGCCAGCAGCGTAGCGGTTTTTGGGGATGAGCAGTTCTTC. This encodes CASSVAVFGDEQFF.

The chain links TRBV28 to TRBJ2-3; D ambiguous. The CDR3 consists of 11 residues. Germline CDR1 reads MDHEN; CDR2 reads SYDVKM. V dropped 2 bases and J dropped 6 bases, with 3 bases sitting between them. The CDR3 DNA sequence: TGTGCCAGCAGTTTAGTGGATACGCAGTATTTT. Protein product: CASSLVDTQYF.

This rearrangement joins TRBV2 to TRBJ2-3; D unclear. Germline values: CDR1 SNHLY, CDR2 FYNNEI. The CDR3 contains 13 residues. Trimming stripped 0 bases from V and 3 bases from J, with 4 bases between. The CDR3 sequence is CASSEASTDTQYF. Written as DNA, the CDR3 is TGTGCCAGCAGTGAAGCTTCGACAGATACGCAGTATTTT.

Details on this clone: An end of the junction does not agree with germline; a read error may underlie this. V is TRBV4-1 and J is TRBJ2-1; 9 bases fit TRBD2. CDR1 MGHRA and CDR2 YSYEKL come from the germline V gene. The CDR3 totals 19 residues. The CDR3 protein is CASTQGWGLAGAGFHEQFF. The CDR3 bases are TGCGCCAGCACCCAAGGGTGGGGGTTAGCGGGAGCGGGTTTTCATGAGCAGTTCTTC.

The chain links TRBV7-9 to TRBJ2-2; D is tentatively TRBD1 or TRBD2 (6 bases each). Looked up from germline, CDR1 is SEHNR and CDR2 is FQNEAQ (reference sequence). The V end lost 2 bases, the J end lost 4 bases, and 14 bases lay between the germline ends. This CDR3 is 16 amino acids long. Here the CDR3 DNA reads TGTGCCAGCAGCTTAATATCAGGGGAGGCCACCGGGGAGCTGTTTTTT. Its protein is CASSLISGEATGELFF. The full variable domain, its missing parts supplied by reference TRBV7-9 and TRBJ2-2, is DTGVSQNPRHKITKRGQNVTFRCDPISEHNRLYWYRQTLGQGPEFLTYFQNEAQLEKSRLLSDRFSAERPKGSFSTLEIQRTEQGDSAMYLCASSLISGEATGELFFGEGSRLTVL.

This clone was detected once. The chain combines TRBV7-2 with TRBJ2-5, with a tentative D call TRBD1 (6 bases). Trimming cost V 4 bases and J 3 bases, with 18 bases left between them. The CDR3 spans 16 residues. Germline V gene data show CDR1 as SGHTA and CDR2 as FQGNSA. Here the CDR3 reads CASSSVVGTLKETQYF. DNA of the CDR3: TGTGCCAGCAGCTCGGTTGTCGGGACACTGAAAGAGACCCAGTACTTC.

V gene TRBV18 combines with J gene TRBJ2-5; 8 nucleotides agree with TRBD2. The DNA end favors TRBJ2-7, so the J call may be wrong. Germline CDR1 is KGHSH and CDR2 is LQKENI. The CDR3 extends over 16 amino acids. DNA for the CDR3: TGTGCCAGCTCACGCCAGGAAACTAGCGGCACCTACGAGCAGTACTTC. Its translation is CASSRQETSGTYEQYF.

The chain has TRBV27 and TRBJ2-2; D is uncertain. Per germline, CDR1 MNHEY and CDR2 SMNVEV (reference sequence). This CDR3 has 15 amino acids. V dropped 1 base and J dropped 4 bases, with 10 bases sitting between them. The CDR3 DNA reads as TGTGCCAGCAGTTTATTTGGGGTTAGCACCGGGGAGCTGTTTTTT. Protein: CASSLFGVSTGELFF.

The chain uses TRBV5-6 and TRBJ2-2; TRBD2 might be the D (7 bases). The length of the CDR3 is 16 residues. Trimming cost V 0 bases and J 4 bases, with 13 bases left between them. Looked up from germline, CDR1 is SGHDT and CDR2 is YYEEEE. CDR3 in DNA: TGTGCCAGCAGCTTGGTTGCGGGGGCTGGCACCGGGGAGCTGTTTTTT. This gives the protein CASSLVAGAGTGELFF.

V and J are TRBV6-5 and TRBJ2-5; possibly TRBD1 for D (5 bases). CDR3 length: 15 amino acids. Looked up from germline, CDR1 is MNHEY and CDR2 is SVGAGI. V was pared by 5 bases and J by 0 bases, with 13 bases between. The CDR3 reads CASSNHGRDQETQYF. The CDR3 nucleotides read TGTGCCAGCAGTAACCATGGCAGGGACCAAGAGACCCAGTACTTC.